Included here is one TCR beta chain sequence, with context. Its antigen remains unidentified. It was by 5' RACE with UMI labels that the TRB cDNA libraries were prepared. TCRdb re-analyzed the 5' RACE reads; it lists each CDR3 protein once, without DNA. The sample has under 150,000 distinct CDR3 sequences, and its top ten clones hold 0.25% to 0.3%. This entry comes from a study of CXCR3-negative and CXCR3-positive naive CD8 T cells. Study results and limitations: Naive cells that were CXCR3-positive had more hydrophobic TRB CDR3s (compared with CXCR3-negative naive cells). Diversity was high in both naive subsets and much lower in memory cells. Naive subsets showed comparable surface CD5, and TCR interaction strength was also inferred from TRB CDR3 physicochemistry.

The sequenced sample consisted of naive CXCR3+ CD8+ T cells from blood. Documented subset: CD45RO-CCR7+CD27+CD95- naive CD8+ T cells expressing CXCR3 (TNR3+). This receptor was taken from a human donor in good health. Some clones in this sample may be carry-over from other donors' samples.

This CDR3 reads CSTVKAVGLAGYTDTQYF. The chain joins TRBV20-1 to TRBJ2-3; the TCRdb D gene call, TRBD2, has no DNA to confirm it. CDR3 length: 18 residues. Per the germline V gene, CDR1 is DFQATT and CDR2 is SNEGSKA (reference sequence).